A selection of T cell receptor beta chains follows, all from one sample in a study of OX40 agonist ivuxolimab in advanced cancers. The protocol was immunoSEQ multiplex PCR, while the TCRdb copy is restricted to in-frame clones and leaves out a portion. This table has about 53,000 clones, 88% appearing once. Specimen: CD4+ or CD8+ T cells sorted from blood, collected in a trial of the OX40 agonist ivuxolimab. The receptors originated from an adult with an advanced solid tumor such as melanoma, head and neck, liver or kidney cancer. Both conserved end residues are part of each CDR3. A D gene is named only where the DNA matches it firmly. Only some rows state a clone size, as once, few, many or a class for expanded clones.

j_call: TRBJ1-6; clone_size: .; v_call: TRBV2; d_call: .; cdr3_aa: CAGSTANNSPLHF; cdr3_nt: TGTGCCGGATCGACAGCCAATAATTCACCCCTCCACTTT
j_call: TRBJ2-3; clone_size: .; v_call: TRBV30; d_call: .; cdr3_aa: CAWAEGRTQYF; cdr3_nt: TGTGCCTGGGCGGAGGGGAGGACGCAGTATTTT
j_call: TRBJ2-5; clone_size: .; v_call: TRBV27; d_call: TRBD2; cdr3_aa: CASRPGLAGTETQYF; cdr3_nt: TGTGCCAGCAGGCCGGGACTAGCGGGGACGGAGACCCAGTACTTC
j_call: TRBJ1-4; clone_size: .; v_call: TRBV19; d_call: .; cdr3_aa: CASSIGPGQQEKLFF; cdr3_nt: TGTGCCAGTAGTATCGGTCCGGGCCAGCAGGAAAAACTGTTTTTT
j_call: TRBJ2-3; clone_size: .; v_call: TRBV5-1; d_call: .; cdr3_aa: CASSLGTPFRTDTQYF; cdr3_nt: TGCGCCAGCAGCTTAGGGACACCGTTCCGCACAGATACGCAGTATTTT
j_call: TRBJ2-2; clone_size: .; v_call: TRBV30; d_call: .; cdr3_aa: CAWSGGIGELFF; cdr3_nt: TGTGCCTGGAGTGGTGGGATCGGGGAGCTGTTTTTT
j_call: TRBJ2-5; clone_size: once; v_call: TRBV5-1; d_call: .; cdr3_aa: CASRPGTETQYF; cdr3_nt: TGCGCCAGCCGCCCGGGAACGGAGACCCAGTACTTC
j_call: TRBJ2-7; clone_size: .; v_call: TRBV28; d_call: .; cdr3_aa: CASTGGGYSYEQYF; cdr3_nt: TGTGCCAGCACCGGGGGAGGTTACTCCTACGAGCAGTACTTC
j_call: TRBJ2-6; clone_size: .; v_call: TRBV30; d_call: TRBD1; cdr3_aa: CAWSSPGQGTGANVLTF; cdr3_nt: TGTGCCTGGAGTTCGCCGGGACAGGGTACTGGGGCCAACGTCCTGACTTTC
j_call: TRBJ2-5; clone_size: once; v_call: TRBV28; d_call: .; cdr3_aa: CASSGGGGAAGTQYF; cdr3_nt: TGTGCCAGCAGTGGGGGCGGCGGGGCCGCCGGGACCCAGTACTTC
j_call: TRBJ2-7; clone_size: .; v_call: TRBV5-1; d_call: .; cdr3_aa: CASSLGRERGEQYF; cdr3_nt: TGCGCCAGCAGCTTGGGGAGGGAAAGGGGCGAGCAGTACTTC
j_call: TRBJ1-4; clone_size: few; v_call: TRBV28; d_call: .; cdr3_aa: CASSLLGAANEKLFF; cdr3_nt: TGTGCCAGCAGTTTATTGGGGGCGGCTAATGAAAAACTGTTTTTT
j_call: TRBJ2-3; clone_size: .; v_call: TRBV7-9; d_call: .; cdr3_aa: CASSLRDITDTQYF; cdr3_nt: TGTGCCAGCAGCTTAAGGGACATCACAGATACGCAGTATTTT
j_call: TRBJ2-5; clone_size: .; v_call: TRBV10-3; d_call: .; cdr3_aa: CAISDLVSLQETQYF; cdr3_nt: TGTGCCATCAGTGATTTGGTTTCCTTACAAGAGACCCAGTACTTC
j_call: TRBJ1-1; clone_size: .; v_call: TRBV5-5; d_call: TRBD1; cdr3_aa: CASSGPRDRVTEAFF; cdr3_nt: TGTGCCAGCAGCGGCCCCCGGGACAGGGTCACTGAAGCTTTCTTT
j_call: TRBJ1-5; clone_size: .; v_call: TRBV10-2; d_call: TRBD1; cdr3_aa: CASSNQGGNSNQPQHF; cdr3_nt: TGCGCCAGCAGTAATCAGGGGGGCAATAGCAATCAGCCCCAGCATTTT
j_call: TRBJ2-7; clone_size: .; v_call: TRBV19; d_call: TRBD2; cdr3_aa: CASSIRTSGSYEQYF; cdr3_nt: TGTGCCAGTAGTATCAGGACTAGCGGCTCCTACGAGCAGTACTTC
j_call: TRBJ1-3; clone_size: .; v_call: TRBV7-9; d_call: .; cdr3_aa: CASRGGSGNTIYF; cdr3_nt: TGTGCCAGCAGAGGGGGCTCTGGAAACACCATATATTTT
j_call: TRBJ1-2; clone_size: .; v_call: TRBV2; d_call: .; cdr3_aa: CASSEGQLGGYTF; cdr3_nt: TGTGCCAGCAGTGAAGGGCAGTTGGGCGGCTACACCTTC
j_call: TRBJ1-2; clone_size: .; v_call: TRBV30; d_call: .; cdr3_aa: CAWSPSARGGYTF; cdr3_nt: TGTGCCTGGAGTCCTTCGGCTCGGGGAGGCTACACCTTC